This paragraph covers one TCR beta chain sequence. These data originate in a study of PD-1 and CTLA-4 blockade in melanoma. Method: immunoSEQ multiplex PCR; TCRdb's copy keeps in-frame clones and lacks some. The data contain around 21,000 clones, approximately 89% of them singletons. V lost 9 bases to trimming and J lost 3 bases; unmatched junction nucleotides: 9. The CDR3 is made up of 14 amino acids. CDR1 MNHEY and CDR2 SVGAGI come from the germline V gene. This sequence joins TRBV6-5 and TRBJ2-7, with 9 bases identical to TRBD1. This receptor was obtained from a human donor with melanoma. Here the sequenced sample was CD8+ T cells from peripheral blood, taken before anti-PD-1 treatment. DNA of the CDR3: TGTGCCAGGTTTGGGACAGGGTCGATCTACGAGCAGTACTTC. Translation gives CARFGTGSIYEQYF.